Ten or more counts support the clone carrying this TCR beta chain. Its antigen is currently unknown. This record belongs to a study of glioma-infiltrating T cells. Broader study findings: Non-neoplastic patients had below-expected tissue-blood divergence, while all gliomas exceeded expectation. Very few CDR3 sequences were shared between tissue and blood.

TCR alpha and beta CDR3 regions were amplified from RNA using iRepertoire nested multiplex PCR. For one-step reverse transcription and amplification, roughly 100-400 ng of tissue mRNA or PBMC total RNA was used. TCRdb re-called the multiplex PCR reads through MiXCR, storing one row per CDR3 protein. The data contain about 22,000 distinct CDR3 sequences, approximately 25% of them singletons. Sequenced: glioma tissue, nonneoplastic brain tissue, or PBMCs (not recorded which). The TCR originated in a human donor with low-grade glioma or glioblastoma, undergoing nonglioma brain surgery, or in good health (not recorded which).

The CDR3 sequence: CASSLQGRLNQPQHF. The DNA of the CDR3 is TGTGCCAGCAGCTTACAGGGTCGGCTCAATCAGCCCCAGCATTTT. The gene calls are TRBV7-2 and TRBJ1-5, with D tentatively TRBD1 (5 bases). Germline V gives CDR1 SGHTA, CDR2 FQGNSA. The V end was cut by 2 bases, the J end by 3 bases, with 11 bases between. This CDR3 is 15 amino acids long.